These 21 T cell receptor beta chains came from one sample sequenced in a study of T-cell memory formation after mild COVID-19. TCRdb redid the calling of the 5' RACE reads with MiXCR, one entry per CDR3 protein. This table has 200,000 to 250,000 distinct CDR3 sequences, around 17% appearing once. The sequencing sample was made of PBMCs or a T cell subset sorted from them (not recorded which). The receptors were gathered from a man between 18 and 35 years old who had mild COVID-19 (a few samples of this study predate the infection). Cell type and time point are not known.

V usage is TRBV7-8 and J usage is TRBJ2-5, with D maybe TRBD1 (6 bases). The germline V gene encodes CDR1 SGHVS and CDR2 FQNEAQ. V lost 5 bases to trimming and J lost 1 base, with 23 bases between them. This CDR3 spans 18 amino acids. The CDR3 is CASSQRSTGARSQETQYF. The CDR3 DNA sequence: TGTGCCAGCAGCCAGAGGTCGACAGGCGCAAGGTCCCAAGAGACCCAGTACTTC.

This chain joins TRBV7-2 and TRBJ1-2; no clear D gene. Germline CDR1 reads SGHTA; CDR2 reads FQGNSA. This CDR3 contains 14 residues. V lost 5 bases, J lost 8 bases, and 18 bases lay in between. The CDR3: CASSPSGSRPGYTF. The CDR3 DNA sequence: TGTGCCAGCAGCCCGTCGGGGAGTCGCCCCGGCTACACCTTC.

This chain uses TRBV28 with TRBJ2-7; no definite D call. Germline V gene lookup returns CDR1 MDHEN and CDR2 SYDVKM. The CDR3 is 13 residues long. Deletions cut 7 bases from V and 6 bases from J, with 16 bases between. CDR3: CASTPRTYREQYV. The CDR3 region has the DNA TGTGCCAGCACCCCTAGAACTTACCGCGAGCAGTACGTC.

This clonotype appeared a few times. The chain carries TRBV6-5 and TRBJ2-7; D is unresolved. The CDR3 totals 15 residues. V was pared by 2 bases and J by 2 bases, with 13 bases between. Germline-derived CDR1 and CDR2 are MNHEY and SVGAGI. The CDR3 protein is CASSYAPGSPYEQYF. CDR3 DNA sequence: TGTGCCAGCAGTTACGCGCCCGGGTCCCCCTACGAGCAGTACTTC.

The rearrangement joins TRBV6-2 or TRBV6-3 to TRBJ1-2, with a tentative D call TRBD1 (5 bases). Germline V gives CDR1 MNHEY, CDR2 SVGEGT. CDR3 length: 15 amino acids. Between the trimmed V and J ends, which lost 4 bases and 4 bases, there was a span of 16 bases. Here the CDR3 DNA reads TGTGCCAGCAGTTGGAAGCCGACGAGGGGCTATGGCTACACCTTC. Translated, it gives CASSWKPTRGYGYTF.

This clonotype occurred a few times. The chain combines TRBV19 with TRBJ1-5; no clear D gene. This CDR3 is built from 12 residues. The V end was cut by 4 bases, the J end by 4 bases, with 5 bases between. Germline V gene lookup returns CDR1 LNHDA and CDR2 SQIVND (reference sequence). In DNA form, the CDR3 reads TGTGCCAGTAGTAGGGTTAATCAGCCCCAGCATTTT. Translation gives CASSRVNQPQHF.

The V call is TRBV6-5, the J call TRBJ2-5; TRBD1 matches at 9 bases. Trimming cost V 2 bases and J 3 bases; bases outside gene matches: 1. The CDR3 sequence is 14 residues long. Germline V gene lookup returns CDR1 MNHEY and CDR2 SVGAGI. CDR3 loop: CASSYRTGEETQYF. DNA for the CDR3: TGTGCCAGCAGTTACAGGACAGGGGAAGAGACCCAGTACTTC.

The chain couples TRBV7-2 to TRBJ1-1, with D maybe TRBD1 (5 bases). The ends were cut back, 5 bases at V and 0 bases at J, with 13 bases in the middle. CDR1 is SGHTA, CDR2 FQGNSA, per germline. The length of the CDR3 is 15 residues. Here the CDR3 reads CASSPRGRVNTEAFF. In DNA form, the CDR3 reads TGTGCCAGCAGCCCCCGGGGGAGGGTGAACACTGAAGCTTTCTTT.

This clonotype was counted a few times. The V and J genes are TRBV5-6 and TRBJ2-1; D unresolved. The germline gives CDR1 SGHDT, CDR2 YYEEEE. Trimming cost V 0 bases and J 7 bases, with 8 bases left between them. The CDR3 totals 13 residues. CDR3 residues: CASSLEDLNEQFF. The CDR3 region has the DNA TGTGCCAGCAGCTTGGAGGACCTGAATGAGCAGTTCTTC.

The chain is built from TRBV28 and TRBJ2-7, with 7 bases aligning to TRBD1. CDR1 and CDR2 from the germline V gene are MDHEN and SYDVKM. J lost 6 bases, V lost 8 bases, and 16 bases had no gene match. The CDR3 consists of 15 residues. DNA for the CDR3: TGTGCCAGCCATCCCCTTTGGCAGGGGGTATCCGAGCAGTACGTC. Translation: CASHPLWQGVSEQYV.

This clonotype was observed a few times. This chain connects TRBV5-1 to TRBJ2-2, with D possibly being TRBD1 or TRBD2 (5 bases each). The V and J ends lost 0 bases and 7 bases respectively, with 19 bases between them. CDR3 length: 17 amino acids. The germline gives CDR1 SGHRS, CDR2 YFSETQ. The CDR3 region has the DNA TGCGCCAGCAGCTTGGGAGGGGCTCCATCCTCAAGCGGGGAGCTGTTTTTT. Protein product: CASSLGGAPSSSGELFF.

CDR3 region: CASSSRMGSNEQFF. DNA of the CDR3: TGTGCCAGCAGCTCTCGGATGGGTAGCAATGAGCAGTTCTTC. V usage is TRBV28 and J usage is TRBJ2-1; no reliable D call. The V gene lost 6 bases and the J gene lost 6 bases, with 15 bases spanning the gap. This CDR3 contains 14 residues. Looked up from germline, CDR1 is MDHEN and CDR2 is SYDVKM.

The rearrangement uses TRBV30 and TRBJ2-1; perhaps TRBD2 as D (5 bases). V was pared by 2 bases and J by 6 bases, with 11 bases between. The CDR3 extends over 13 amino acids. CDR1 GTSNPN and CDR2 SVGIG come from the germline V gene (reference sequence). The CDR3 bases are TGTGCCTGGAGTTCCGGGATAGGCAATGAGCAGTTCTTC. Its protein is CAWSSGIGNEQFF. Full variable domain (outside the CDR3, taken from reference TRBV30 and TRBJ2-1): SQTIHQWPATLVQPVGSPLSLECTVEGTSNPNLYWYRQAAGRGLQLLFYSVGIGQISSEVPQNLSASRPQDRQFILSSKKLLLSDSGFYLCAWSSGIGNEQFFGPGTRLTVL.

V gene TRBV20-1 combines with J gene TRBJ2-1; D may be TRBD1 or TRBD2 (5 bases each). CDR1 is DFQATT and CDR2 is SNEGSKA in the germline V gene (reference sequence). This CDR3 comprises 11 residues. V lost 6 bases and J lost 6, with 9 bases in between. CDR3 sequence reads: CSALRGNEQFF. The CDR3 nucleotides read TGCAGTGCCCTGAGGGGCAATGAGCAGTTCTTC.

The chain combines TRBV4-3 with TRBJ2-3; D not resolved. The CDR3 length is 15 residues. Trimming shortened V by 1 base and J by 4 bases, and 12 bases separated the two germline ends. The germline V gene has CDR1 LGHNA and CDR2 YSLEER. CDR3 loop: CASSQVSTEADTQYF. CDR3 DNA: TGCGCCAGCAGCCAAGTTAGTACTGAGGCAGATACGCAGTATTTT.

The chain carries TRBV18 and TRBJ1-2; 12 bases are a match to TRBD1. Trimming cost V 6 bases and J 7 bases; bases outside gene matches: 3. This CDR3 spans 13 amino acids. Germline V CDR1 and CDR2: KGHSH, LQKENI. The CDR3 nucleotides are TGTGCCAGCTCCCGGGACAGGGGGCTTGGCTACACCTTC. The encoded protein is CASSRDRGLGYTF.

This clonotype turned up a few times. V is TRBV15 and J is TRBJ2-5, with 7 bases identical to TRBD2. This CDR3 comprises 16 residues. Germline V gives CDR1 LNHNV, CDR2 YYDKDF (reference sequence). J gave up 5 bases and V 0 bases, and 9 bases lay outside the gene matches. The CDR3 DNA follows: TGTGCCACCAGCAGAGATTTCACGGGGGGACGGGAGACCCAGTACTTC. It codes for CATSRDFTGGRETQYF.

This clonotype was observed a handful of times. V usage is TRBV3-2 and J usage is TRBJ1-1; the table's D call of TRBD1 was not tested on the DNA. TRBV3-2 counts as a pseudogene. CDR3 length: 15 amino acids. CDR3 sequence reads: CASSLLGQGGAEAFF. CDR3 sequence (DNA): TGTGCCAGCAGCCTCCTGGGACAGGGTGGGGCTGAAGCTTTCTTT.

This clonotype was observed a handful of times. The J gene is TRBJ1-5, the V gene TRBV9, with 8 bases fitting TRBD1. Germline CDR1 and CDR2: SGDLS and YYNGEE. The CDR3 loop spans 14 amino acids. The trim removed 3 bases at V and 6 bases at J, leaving 5 bases unmatched. Here the CDR3 reads CASSATGGVQPQHF. The CDR3 DNA sequence: TGTGCCAGCAGCGCAACAGGGGGGGTTCAGCCCCAGCATTTT.

This clonotype was seen more than once but under ten times. The rearrangement links TRBV20-1 to TRBJ2-7, with 11 bases lining up with TRBD1. J gave up 6 bases and V 0 bases, and 7 bases lay outside the gene matches. The CDR3 length is 15 residues. Germline assignment: CDR1 DFQATT and CDR2 SNEGSKA (reference sequence). The CDR3 nucleotides read TGCAGTGCTAGAGACCCTCGGACAGGGGGCAGCGAGCAGTACTTC. Protein product: CSARDPRTGGSEQYF.

This clonotype was seen only a few times. This chain joins TRBV5-1 and TRBJ2-4; 7 bases line up with TRBD1. There are 15 residues in the CDR3. Germline CDR1 SGHRS, CDR2 YFSETQ. The ends lost 0 bases at V and 10 bases at J; junction bases unmatched: 10. CDR3 nucleotide sequence: TGCGCCAGCAGCTTGGACCGACAGGGTAGAGGGATTCAGTACTTC. It is translated as CASSLDRQGRGIQYF.